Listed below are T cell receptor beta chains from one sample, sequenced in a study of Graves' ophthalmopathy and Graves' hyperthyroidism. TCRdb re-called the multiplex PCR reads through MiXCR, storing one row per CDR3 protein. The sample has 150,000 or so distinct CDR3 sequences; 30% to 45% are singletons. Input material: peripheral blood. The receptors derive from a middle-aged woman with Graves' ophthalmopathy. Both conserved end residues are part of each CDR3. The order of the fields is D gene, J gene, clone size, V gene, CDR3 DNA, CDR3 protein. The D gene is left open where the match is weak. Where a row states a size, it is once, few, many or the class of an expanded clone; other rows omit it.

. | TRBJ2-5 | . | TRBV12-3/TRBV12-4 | TGTGCCAGCAGTTTTGAGGGAAGGGGAGAGACCCAGTACTTC | CASSFEGRGETQYF
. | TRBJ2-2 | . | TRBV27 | TGTGCCAGCAGTTTACTAGTCGCCGGGGAGCTGTTTTTT | CASSLLVAGELFF
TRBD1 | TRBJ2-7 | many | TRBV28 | TGTGCCAGCAGTACGAGTGGGACAGGGCTCTACGAGCAGTACTTC | CASSTSGTGLYEQYF
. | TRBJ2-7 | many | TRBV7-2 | TGTGCCAGCAGCCTGCGGGGCATCTCCTACGAGCAGTACTTC | CASSLRGISYEQYF
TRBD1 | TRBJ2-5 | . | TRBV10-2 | TGCGCCAGCAAGCGGACAGGGCAGTACCAAGAGACCCAGTACTTC | CASKRTGQYQETQYF
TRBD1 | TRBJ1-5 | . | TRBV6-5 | TGTGCCAGCAGTTACTCCGGACAGGGAAATCAGCCCCAGCATTTT | CASSYSGQGNQPQHF
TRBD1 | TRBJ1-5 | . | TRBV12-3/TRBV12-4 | TGTGCCAGCAGACTGGACAGGGCTATTCGGGGGAGTCAGCCCCAGCATTTT | CASRLDRAIRGSQPQHF
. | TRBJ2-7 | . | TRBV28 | TGTGCCAGCAGTTTAGGACAGTACTACGAGCAGTACTTC | CASSLGQYYEQYF
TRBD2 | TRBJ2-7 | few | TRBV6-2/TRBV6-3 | TGTGCCAGCAGCCAACTAGCGGTCCAGAGCTCCTACGAGCAGTACTTC | CASSQLAVQSSYEQYF
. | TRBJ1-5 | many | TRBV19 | TGTGCCAGTAGGAGACAGCACAATCAGCCCCAGCATTTT | CASRRQHNQPQHF
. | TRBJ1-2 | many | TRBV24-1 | TGTGCCACCAGTGATTCGCGGTCGGGCGGCTATGGCTACACCTTC | CATSDSRSGGYGYTF
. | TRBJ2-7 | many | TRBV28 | TGTGCCAGCAGTTTCGGGACTCTCTACGAGCAGTACTTC | CASSFGTLYEQYF
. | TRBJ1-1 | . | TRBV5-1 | TGCGCCAGCAGCTTGTCGGTGGGGGAGGCTTTCTTT | CASSLSVGEAFF
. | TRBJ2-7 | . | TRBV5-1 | TGCGCCAGCAGCCCGGCCGTGGTCATTACGAACCACGAGCAGTACTTC | CASSPAVVITNHEQYF
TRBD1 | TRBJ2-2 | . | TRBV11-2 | TGTGCCAGCAGCAAGGACAGGGCTGCGAACACCGGGGAGCTGTTTTTT | CASSKDRAANTGELFF
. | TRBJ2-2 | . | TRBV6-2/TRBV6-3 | TGTGCCAGCAGTCTAACCCCGGAGACCGGGGAGCTGTTTTTT | CASSLTPETGELFF
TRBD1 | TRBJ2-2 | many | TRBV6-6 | TGTGCCAGACCCCAGGGGGCGCATATTTCCGGGGAGCTGTTTTTT | CARPQGAHISGELFF
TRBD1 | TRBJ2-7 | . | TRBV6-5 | TGTGCCAGCAGTTACGCCACGGGACAGAAACAATACGAGCAGTACTTC | CASSYATGQKQYEQYF
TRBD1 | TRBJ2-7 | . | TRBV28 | TGTGCCAGCAGTTCTCCAAACAAGGGACAGGGGATCTACGAGCAGTACTTC | CASSSPNKGQGIYEQYF
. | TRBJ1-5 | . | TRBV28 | TGTGCCAGCAGTACTCACGGACAGATTAGCAATCAGCCCCAGCATTTT | CASSTHGQISNQPQHF
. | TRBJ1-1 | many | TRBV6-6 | TGTGCCAGCAGTTACTATTCCAGGGGTCCCTCGAGGGACACTGAAGCTTTCTTT | CASSYYSRGPSRDTEAFF
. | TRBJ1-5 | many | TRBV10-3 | TGTGCCATCAGTGAGTCTGGTAGGACAGACTATCAGCCCCAGCATTTT | CAISESGRTDYQPQHF
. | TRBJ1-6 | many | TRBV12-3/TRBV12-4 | TGTGCCAGCAGTTTAACGGATGATTCACCCCTCCACTTT | CASSLTDDSPLHF
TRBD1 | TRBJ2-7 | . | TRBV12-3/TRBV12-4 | TGTGCCAGCAGTTTGTCCTGGTGGACAGGGGGTACCGAGCAGTACTTC | CASSLSWWTGGTEQYF
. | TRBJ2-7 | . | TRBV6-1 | TGTGCCAGCAGTGCCCACAGGGAGGCCTACGAGCAGTACTTC | CASSAHREAYEQYF
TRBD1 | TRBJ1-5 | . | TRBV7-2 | TGTGCCAGCAGCATACAGACAGGGGAGGGCCAGCCCCAGCATTTT | CASSIQTGEGQPQHF
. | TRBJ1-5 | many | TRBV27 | TGTGCCAGCAGTTTCGGGGGCGCGGATCAGCCCCAGCATTTT | CASSFGGADQPQHF
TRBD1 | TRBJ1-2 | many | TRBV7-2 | TGTGCCAGCAGCCCAACAGGGGGCCATGGCTACACCTTC | CASSPTGGHGYTF
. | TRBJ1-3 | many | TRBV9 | TGTGCCAGCAGCACCTCTCCCGGAAACACCATATATTTT | CASSTSPGNTIYF
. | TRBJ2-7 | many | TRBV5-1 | TGCGCCAGCAGCGACATCCTTCGAGGGCTCTACGAGCAGTACTTC | CASSDILRGLYEQYF
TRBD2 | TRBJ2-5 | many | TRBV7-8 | TGTGCCAGCAGCCTAACTAGCGGGGGGGCCGCCGGGACCCAGTACTTC | CASSLTSGGAAGTQYF
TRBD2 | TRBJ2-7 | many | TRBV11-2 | TGTGCCAGCAGCTTATATTTTGTGGGCGGGAGTATCCGCTACGAGCAGTACTTC | CASSLYFVGGSIRYEQYF
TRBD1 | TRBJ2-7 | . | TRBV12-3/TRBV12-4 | TGTGCCAGCAGTCCCCGACAGGGGATTGGGCACGAGCAGTACTTC | CASSPRQGIGHEQYF
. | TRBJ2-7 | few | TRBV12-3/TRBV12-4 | TGTGCCAGCAGTTTAGTGGGAGTGGACGAGCAGTACTTC | CASSLVGVDEQYF
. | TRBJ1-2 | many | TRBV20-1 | TGCAGTGCTAGACCCATCGGACGCTCCCCTCTTGGCTACACCTTC | CSARPIGRSPLGYTF
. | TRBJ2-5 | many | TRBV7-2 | TGTGCCAGCAGCTCGGCCCTCGGAGTGGCTCAAGAGACCCAGTGCTTC | CASSSALGVAQETQCF
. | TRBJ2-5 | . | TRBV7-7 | TGTGCTAGCAGCTTAAAGGGTAGACAAGAGACCCAGTACTTC | CASSLKGRQETQYF
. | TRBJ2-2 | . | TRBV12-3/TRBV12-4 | TGTGCCAGCAGTTTAGCGGGAGCGAGCGGGGAGCTGTTTTTT | CASSLAGASGELFF
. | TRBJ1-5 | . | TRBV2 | TGTGCCAGCAGTGATCAGGCGAATCAGCCCCAGCATTTT | CASSDQANQPQHF
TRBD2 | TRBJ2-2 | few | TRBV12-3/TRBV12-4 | TGTGCCAGCAGACTAGCGGGAGTAACCACCGGGGAGCTGTTTTTT | CASRLAGVTTGELFF
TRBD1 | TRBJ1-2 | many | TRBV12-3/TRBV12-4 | TGTGCCAGCTACAGGGGGCTAACCAACTATGGCTACACCTTC | CASYRGLTNYGYTF
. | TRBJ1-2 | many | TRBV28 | TGTGCCAGCAGTCCCTCTTTTACATCCCCTTGGGGCTACACCTTC | CASSPSFTSPWGYTF
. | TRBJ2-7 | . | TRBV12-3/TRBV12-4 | TGTGCCAGCAGCAGGGGGGGGCAATGGTACGAGCAGTACTTC | CASSRGGQWYEQYF
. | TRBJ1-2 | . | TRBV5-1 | TGCGCCAGCAGCTTGGCCGAAGGTAACTATGGCTACACCTTC | CASSLAEGNYGYTF
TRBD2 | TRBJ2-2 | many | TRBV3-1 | TGTGCCAGCAGCAGCTGGGCGGGGGTCGACACCGGGGAGCTGTTTTTT | CASSSWAGVDTGELFF
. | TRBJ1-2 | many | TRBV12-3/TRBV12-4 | TGTGCCAGCAGTTTGATCAGGAACTATGGCTACACCTTC | CASSLIRNYGYTF
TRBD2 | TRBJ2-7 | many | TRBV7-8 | TGTGCCAGCAGCTTAAGGTCCCTAGCGGGGGCCTCCTACGAGCAGTACTTC | CASSLRSLAGASYEQYF
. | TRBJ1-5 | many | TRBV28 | TGTGCCAGCGGGGCCGGTCGCAATCAGCCCCAGCATTTT | CASGAGRNQPQHF
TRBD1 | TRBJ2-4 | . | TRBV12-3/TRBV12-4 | TGTGCCGGCAGTGGGGGCCTGGGACAGGGCAAAAACATTCAGTACTTC | CAGSGGLGQGKNIQYF
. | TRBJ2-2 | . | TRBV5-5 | TGTGCCAGCAGCTTATTAGCGGACCGGGGGACCGGGGAGCTGTTTTTT | CASSLLADRGTGELFF
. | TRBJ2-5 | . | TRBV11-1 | TGTGCCAGCAGCTTTGGGGATTTCGAGACCCAGTACTTC | CASSFGDFETQYF
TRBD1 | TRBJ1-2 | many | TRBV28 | TGTGCCAGCAGCAGCACCGGGACAGGGGGATTTGGCTACACCTTC | CASSSTGTGGFGYTF
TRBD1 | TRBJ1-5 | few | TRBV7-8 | TGTGCCAGCAGCTTAGAGGACAGGGGCAATCAGCCCCAGCATTTT | CASSLEDRGNQPQHF
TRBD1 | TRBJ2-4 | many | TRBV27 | TGTGCCAGCAGCCCCAGACAGGGCAAAAACATTCAGTACTTC | CASSPRQGKNIQYF